This T cell receptor beta chain is drawn from a study of shared clonotypes between healthy human individuals. Deep was the level at which the assay was run. Data came from immunoSEQ multiplex PCR; TCRdb stores just in-frame clones and leaves some out. The sample includes about 2.2 million clones, roughly 95% seen only once; the top ten take around 1.7%. For this clone: Antigen: not known.

The CDR3 sequence is 15 residues long. Per germline, CDR1 SGHAT and CDR2 FQNNGV. The V gene end was trimmed by 3 bases and the J gene end by 4 bases; junction bases not matched to a gene: 1. Naive CD8 cells comprised CD45RO-negative, CCR7-positively selected cells, excluding terminally differentiated effector memory CD45RA+ cells. Broader study findings: Naive subsets generally had larger estimated richness than memory subsets. Non-shared clonotypes showed lower generation probabilities than clonotypes common to all four donors.

The rearrangement uses TRBV11-2 and TRBJ2-2; 11 nucleotides agree with TRBD2. The sample comprised naive CD8+ T cells from PBMCs. The clonotype originates from a man in his late teens or twenties in good health. Some clones in this sample may be carry-over from other donors' samples. CDR3 in DNA: TGTGCCAGCAGCTTGGGGACTAGCGGCACCGGGGAGCTGTTTTTT. Translated, it gives CASSLGTSGTGELFF.